Below are 25 T cell receptor beta chains sequenced from a single sample in a study of identical twins. TCRdb recomputed calls from the 5' RACE reads with MiXCR, one row per CDR3 protein. Of a few hundred thousand distinct CDR3 sequences listed, about 18% are singletons. The sample taken for sequencing was naive T cells sorted from blood. Receptors were obtained from a man aged 45-65 years in good health.

The chain joins TRBV20-1 to TRBJ2-2; 9 positions agree with TRBD2. This CDR3 region has 15 residues. Germline loops: CDR1 DFQATT, CDR2 SNEGSKA (reference sequence). V gave up 6 bases and J gave up 4 bases; unmatched junction bases: 9. Here the CDR3 reads CSAPRAGGATGELFF. The CDR3, as DNA: TGCAGTGCGCCGCGGGCGGGGGGGGCCACCGGGGAGCTGTTTTTT.

The chain is built from TRBV28 and TRBJ2-7; 8 bases fit TRBD2. Germline V lookup: CDR1 MDHEN, CDR2 SYDVKM. This CDR3 region has 12 residues. V lost 6 bases to trimming and J lost 6 bases; unmatched junction nucleotides: 4. CDR3 sequence reads: CASRPAGAEQYF. The CDR3 DNA sequence: TGTGCCAGCAGGCCAGCGGGGGCCGAGCAGTACTTC.

This clonotype came up a few times. This sequence joins TRBV13 and TRBJ2-5, with D perhaps being TRBD1 or TRBD2 (6 bases each). Trimming cost V 5 bases and J 4 bases, with 14 bases left between them. This CDR3 comprises 14 residues. Germline CDR1 reads PRHDT; CDR2 reads FYEKMQ (reference sequence). CDR3 in amino acids: CASSPRGGGETQYF. The CDR3, as DNA: TGTGCCAGCAGCCCACGTGGAGGGGGAGAGACCCAGTACTTC.

V is TRBV6-1 and J is TRBJ2-7; either TRBD1 or TRBD2 may supply D (7 bases each). CDR1 is MNHNS, CDR2 SASEGT, per germline. Trimming removed 7 bases from V and 2 bases from J, with 15 bases in between. The CDR3 length is 14 residues. The CDR3 here is CASTRGGNAYEQYF. CDR3 bases: TGTGCCAGCACCAGGGGGGGGAATGCCTACGAGCAGTACTTC.

This clonotype was picked up a small number of times. The CDR3 protein is CSARESQRGVQYF. The CDR3 DNA follows: TGCAGTGCCCGGGAGTCACAAAGGGGGGTGCAGTACTTC. The chain combines TRBV20-1 with TRBJ2-7, with D possibly being TRBD1 or TRBD2 (6 bases each). CDR3 length: 13 amino acids. Germline V lookup: CDR1 DFQATT, CDR2 SNEGSKA (reference sequence). The ends were cut back, 6 bases at V and 9 bases at J, with 21 bases in the middle.

The chain combines TRBV6-1 with TRBJ2-3, with unresolved D. CDR3 length: 13 amino acids. Germline-derived CDR1 and CDR2 are MNHNS and SASEGT. The germline V and J ends were trimmed by 2 bases and 9 bases, with 12 bases remaining between them. The chain's CDR3 is CASSELMTRTQYF. The CDR3 DNA follows: TGTGCCAGCAGTGAACTGATGACACGGACGCAGTATTTT.

This rearrangement joins TRBV2 to TRBJ2-7; 7 bases agree with TRBD2. CDR3 length: 15 residues. V lost 8 bases, J lost 2 bases, and 12 bases stayed unmatched. Germline values: CDR1 SNHLY, CDR2 FYNNEI. The CDR3 sequence: CASRNQVGGPYEQYF. CDR3 in DNA: TGTGCCAGCCGAAATCAGGTGGGAGGGCCCTACGAGCAGTACTTC.

This clonotype has ten or more counts. The chain couples TRBV20-1 to TRBJ1-1; a possible D gene is TRBD1 (5 bases). The germline V gene has CDR1 DFQATT and CDR2 SNEGSKA (reference sequence). The CDR3 extends over 12 amino acids. V lost 3 bases to trimming and J lost 3 bases, with 8 bases between them. The CDR3 loop is CSASKGDTEAFF. In nucleotides, the CDR3 is TGCAGTGCTAGCAAAGGGGACACTGAAGCTTTCTTT.

The chain has TRBV24-1 and TRBJ2-3; 7 nucleotides agree with TRBD2. J gave up 0 bases and V 3 bases, and 5 bases lay outside the gene matches. The CDR3 consists of 16 residues. The germline V gene has CDR1 KGHDR and CDR2 SFDVKD. The CDR3 region has the DNA TGTGCCACCAGTGATCCACTAGCGCCTAGCACAGATACGCAGTATTTT. Encoded protein: CATSDPLAPSTDTQYF.

The chain links TRBV12-3 or TRBV12-4 to TRBJ2-5, with no clear D. The V and J ends lost 3 bases and 5 bases respectively, with 10 bases between them. This CDR3 region has 13 residues. In DNA, the CDR3 is TGTGCCAGCAGTTTGACAACTGGGGAGACCCAGTACTTC. It is translated as CASSLTTGETQYF.

In DNA, the CDR3 is TGTGCCTGGAGTGCAGCGGGGGGTCGGGCAGATACGCAGTATTTT. Translating gives CAWSAAGGRADTQYF. This rearrangement joins TRBV30 to TRBJ2-3; TRBD2 matches at 9 bases. The germline CDR1 and CDR2 sequences are GTSNPN and SVGIG (reference sequence). Trimming removed 1 base from V and 4 bases from J; junction bases left unmatched: 6. This CDR3 is 15 amino acids long.

The chain employs TRBV6-1 and TRBJ2-5; D remains unclear. The germline gives CDR1 MNHNS, CDR2 SASEGT. Trimming took off 3 bases at V and 1 base at J, with 15 bases between the two ends. The CDR3 totals 16 residues. CDR3 region: CASSDPFNSLQETQYF. CDR3 bases: TGTGCCAGCAGTGATCCTTTTAACTCTCTCCAAGAGACCCAGTACTTC.

The chain joins TRBV6-5 to TRBJ2-1, with a weak D call TRBD1 (5 bases). The CDR3 runs to 13 residues. V was clipped by 2 bases and J by 11 bases, with 13 bases between them. The germline V gene encodes CDR1 MNHEY and CDR2 SVGAGI. DNA for the CDR3: TGTGCCAGCAGTTACGTGAATCAGGGTAAGCAGTTCTTC. Protein product: CASSYVNQGKQFF.

This clonotype was counted a single time. This may arise from a read error, as a much more abundant clone is one base away. CDR3 bases: TGTGCCAGCAGTCCGCACGGGATGAACACTGAAGCTTTCTTT. Residues: CASSPHGMNTEAFF. This chain joins TRBV12-3 or TRBV12-4 and TRBJ1-1; D remains unclear. The CDR3 covers 14 residues. V gave up 5 bases and J gave up 0 bases, with 10 bases separating them.

This clonotype was seen a handful of times. The V gene is TRBV20-1, the J gene TRBJ1-1; 9 positions match TRBD1. The V gene's germline CDR1 is DFQATT and CDR2 SNEGSKA (reference sequence). The CDR3 runs 14 residues. With 5 bases clipped from V and 5 bases from J, the junction kept 9 bases outside the gene matches. The CDR3 coding sequence is TGCAGTGCTGGTCCGGGACAGGGAAGTACTGAAGCTTTCTTT. Protein: CSAGPGQGSTEAFF.

This clonotype came up many times. The chain employs TRBV5-1 and TRBJ2-5, with 10 bases matching TRBD1. The trim removed 4 bases at V and 5 bases at J, leaving 8 bases unmatched. CDR3 length: 15 residues. Germline loops: CDR1 SGHRS, CDR2 YFSETQ. The CDR3 nucleotides are TGCGCCAGCAGCCCCGGGACAGGGGTAGGGGAGACCCAGTACTTC. Amino acid sequence: CASSPGTGVGETQYF. Based on the CDR3 plus reference TRBV5-1 and TRBJ2-5, the full variable domain is KAGVTQTPRYLIKTRGQQVTLSCSPISGHRSVSWYQQTPGQGLQFLFEYFSETQRNKGNFPGRFSGRQFSNSRSEMNVSTLELGDSALYLCASSPGTGVGETQYFGPGTRLLVL.

The rearrangement links TRBV5-1 to TRBJ2-5; no firm D call. The CDR3 contains 13 residues. The germline V gene encodes CDR1 SGHRS and CDR2 YFSETQ. The V and J ends lost 1 base and 5 bases respectively, with 9 bases between them. In DNA form, the CDR3 reads TGCGCCAGCAGCTTGTCGCGACTCGAGACCCAGTACTTC. This gives the protein CASSLSRLETQYF.

The table lists this clonotype with many counts. V is TRBV6-1 and J is TRBJ2-5, with D maybe TRBD1 (6 bases). Germline V lookup: CDR1 MNHNS, CDR2 SASEGT. This CDR3 has 13 residues. Trimming cost V 6 bases and J 4 bases, with 12 bases left between them. The CDR3 DNA follows: TGTGCCAGCAGGTCACCAGGGGTAGAGACCCAGTACTTC. Its translation is CASRSPGVETQYF.

V usage is TRBV28 and J usage is TRBJ2-7; 8 bases line up with TRBD1. Germline V gene sequence: CDR1 MDHEN, CDR2 SYDVKM. V was clipped by 5 bases and J by 1 base; unmatched bases: 7. The CDR3 spans 15 residues. The CDR3 is CASSLQGAFSYEQYF. CDR3 in DNA: TGTGCCAGCAGTCTTCAGGGGGCCTTTTCCTACGAGCAGTACTTC.

This clonotype occurred many times. Relative to the germline gene, one junction end is altered; a read error may explain this. This CDR3 reads CSASRTGNAGELFF. DNA for the CDR3: TGCAGTGCTAGCAGAACAGGGAACGCCGGGGAGCTGTTTTTT. The rearrangement joins TRBV20-1 to TRBJ2-2; possibly TRBD1 for D (6 bases). Germline CDR1 and CDR2: DFQATT and SNEGSKA (reference sequence). The CDR3 covers 14 residues.

This clonotype turned up a few times. The V gene is TRBV2, the J gene TRBJ2-7; 7 bases map to TRBD2. CDR1 and CDR2 (germline): SNHLY, FYNNEI. There are 15 residues in the CDR3. The trim removed 2 bases at V and 5 bases at J, leaving 9 bases unmatched. This chain's CDR3 is CASSEKPGGVDEQYF. The CDR3 DNA reads as TGTGCCAGCAGTGAAAAACCTGGGGGGGTAGACGAGCAGTACTTC.

The sample holds a few counts of this clonotype. The chain carries TRBV28 and TRBJ2-7; maybe TRBD2 (5 bases). Germline CDR1 MDHEN, CDR2 SYDVKM. V was clipped by 8 bases and J by 3 bases, with 17 bases between them. The CDR3 sequence is 14 residues long. In nucleotides, the CDR3 is TGTGCCAGCGAAAGAGGAGGCCAAATCTACGAGCAGTACTTC. Amino acids: CASERGGQIYEQYF.

Ten or more counts support this clonotype. The chain employs TRBV20-1 and TRBJ2-1, with TRBD2 identical over 13 bases. V lost 4 bases to trimming and J lost 8 bases; unmatched junction nucleotides: 8. The CDR3 runs to 15 residues. Per germline, CDR1 DFQATT and CDR2 SNEGSKA (reference sequence). The CDR3 here is CSAIWTSGRSYEQFF. DNA for the CDR3: TGCAGTGCTATATGGACTAGCGGGAGATCTTATGAGCAGTTCTTC.

The table lists this clonotype with a few counts. V gene TRBV7-9 combines with J gene TRBJ2-1; 11 positions match TRBD1. Germline V gene lookup returns CDR1 SEHNR and CDR2 FQNEAQ (reference sequence). Germline trimming cut 0 bases from V and 9 bases from J; bases unmatched to any gene: 7. This CDR3 spans 16 amino acids. CDR3: CASSLAPGQGGGEQFF. As DNA, the CDR3 is TGTGCCAGCAGCTTAGCTCCGGGACAGGGGGGCGGTGAGCAGTTCTTC.

This clonotype was seen repeatedly, ten times or more. The chain employs TRBV2 and TRBJ2-7; the match to TRBD1 covers 8 bases. J lost 6 bases, V lost 8 bases, and 9 bases had no gene match. Per germline, CDR1 SNHLY and CDR2 FYNNEI. The CDR3 totals 13 residues. CDR3 in DNA: TGTGCCAGCGATCAGGGGGCGCAGGTCGAGCAGTACTTC. Protein: CASDQGAQVEQYF.